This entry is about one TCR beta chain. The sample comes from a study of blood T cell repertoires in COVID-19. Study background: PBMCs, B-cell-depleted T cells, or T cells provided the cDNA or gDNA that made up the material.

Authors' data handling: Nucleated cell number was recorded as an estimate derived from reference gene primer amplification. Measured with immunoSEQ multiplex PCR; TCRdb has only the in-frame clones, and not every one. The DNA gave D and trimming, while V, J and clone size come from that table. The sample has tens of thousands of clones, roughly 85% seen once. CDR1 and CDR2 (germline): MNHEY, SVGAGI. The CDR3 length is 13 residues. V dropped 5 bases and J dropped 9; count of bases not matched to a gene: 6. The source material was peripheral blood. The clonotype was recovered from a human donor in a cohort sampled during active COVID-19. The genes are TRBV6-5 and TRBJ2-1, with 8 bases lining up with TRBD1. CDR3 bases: TGTGCCAGCAGTCCGACAGGGGTCGGTGAGCAGTTCTTC. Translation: CASSPTGVGEQFF.